Listed below are T cell receptor beta chains from one sample, sequenced in a study of T-cell reconstitution after alpha-beta-depleted transplantation in children. From the PCR reads, TCRdb called clonotypes with MiXCR, one entry per CDR3 protein. This table holds approximately 800,000 distinct CDR3 sequences, less than 20% found once. The material was PBMCs, mostly from graft donor cells, obtained 360 days after TCRalphabeta/CD19-depleted stem cell transplant. All receptors derive from a male patient aged 10-17 years who had a stem cell transplant for acute lymphoblastic leukemia, so the T cells may come from the graft donor. Both conserved end residues are part of each CDR3. A D gene is named only where the DNA matches it firmly. Some rows have no size entry. The others give once, few or many, or a class for an expanded clone.

clone size	CDR3 length	D gene	V gene	J gene	CDR3 protein	CDR3 DNA
.	13	.	TRBV5-1	TRBJ2-1	CASSLDKGWGQFF	TGCGCCAGCAGCTTGGACAAGGGCTGGGGGCAGTTCTTC
.	14	.	TRBV12-3/TRBV12-4	TRBJ2-2	CASSLLVSTGELFF	TGTGCCAGCAGTTTACTAGTTTCCACCGGGGAGCTGTTTTTT
.	15	TRBD2	TRBV10-3	TRBJ2-3	CAISEREGRSDTQYF	TGTGCCATCAGTGAGCGGGAGGGCCGATCAGATACGCAGTATTTT
few	15	TRBD2	TRBV20-1	TRBJ2-5	CSALPGTSGRETQYF	TGCAGCGCGCTCCCCGGGACTAGCGGTCGGGAGACCCAGTACTTC
.	13	.	TRBV10-3	TRBJ2-7	CAISPGVNYEQYF	TGTGCCATCAGCCCAGGGGTCAACTACGAGCAGTACTTC
.	14	.	TRBV5-1	TRBJ1-5	CASSPGLGNQPQHF	TGCGCCAGCAGCCCAGGGTTGGGCAATCAGCCCCAGCATTTT
.	15	.	TRBV7-8	TRBJ2-1	CASSLTNREGNEQFF	TGTGCCAGCAGCCTCACCAACAGGGAGGGCAATGAGCAGTTCTTC
many	16	.	TRBV20-1	TRBJ2-1	CSARDIFTSSREGQFF	TGCAGTGCTAGAGATATCTTCACATCATCGCGGGAAGGACAGTTCTTC
.	14	.	TRBV27	TRBJ2-1	CASSFSGFYNEQFF	TGTGCCAGCAGTTTCTCGGGGTTTTACAATGAGCAGTTCTTC
few	14	.	TRBV4-2	TRBJ2-5	CASSELASQETQYF	TGTGCCAGCAGCGAATTAGCCTCCCAAGAGACCCAGTACTTC
few	15	.	TRBV6-1	TRBJ1-5	CASRFTGYSNQPQHF	TGTGCCAGTCGGTTCACAGGCTATAGCAATCAGCCCCAGCATTTT
.	14	.	TRBV7-9	TRBJ1-5	CASSTGEGNQPQHF	TGTGCCAGCAGCACAGGTGAGGGCAATCAGCCCCAGCATTTT
.	18	.	TRBV11-1	TRBJ2-6	CASSSGGGRLWGANVLTF	TGTGCCAGCAGCTCCGGCGGTGGTCGTCTCTGGGGCGCCAACGTCCTGACTTTC
.	12	TRBD1	TRBV12-3/TRBV12-4	TRBJ1-1	CASSLGQGEAFF	TGTGCCAGCTCCCTGGGACAGGGCGAAGCTTTCTTT
many	15	.	TRBV29-1	TRBJ2-7	CSVESYDGSDYEQYF	TGCAGCGTTGAATCGTATGACGGGAGCGACTACGAGCAGTACTTC
.	12	.	TRBV27	TRBJ1-1	CASSRRPEGVFF	TGTGCCAGCAGTAGACGGCCAGAAGGGGTTTTCTTT
.	15	TRBD1	TRBV20-1	TRBJ2-7	CSARPWDRGSYEQYF	TGCAGTGCTAGACCGTGGGACAGAGGGTCCTACGAGCAGTACTTC
few	16	.	TRBV10-3	TRBJ2-1	CAISESWRSSYNEQFF	TGTGCCATCAGTGAGTCGTGGCGGAGCTCCTACAATGAGCAGTTCTTC
few	16	.	TRBV5-1	TRBJ1-2	CASSLGHLGVFYGYTF	TGCGCCAGCAGCCTAGGACACCTGGGGGTCTTCTATGGCTACACCTTC
few	14	TRBD1	TRBV29-1	TRBJ2-5	CSVDRPDRAETQYF	TGCAGCGTTGATCGTCCAGACAGGGCGGAGACCCAGTACTTC
few	14	TRBD1	TRBV2	TRBJ2-2	CAIQDRGLFGELFF	TGTGCCATACAGGACAGGGGGCTTTTTGGGGAGCTGTTTTTT
.	14	.	TRBV7-7	TRBJ2-3	CASSVNPWADTQYF	TGTGCCAGCAGTGTAAACCCTTGGGCAGATACGCAGTATTTT
.	19	.	TRBV5-1	TRBJ1-1	CASSFDLVRTRVANTEAFF	TGCGCCAGCAGCTTTGACCTGGTCCGGACAAGAGTAGCGAACACTGAAGCTTTCTTT
few	15	.	TRBV19	TRBJ1-5	CASLKPGGRGQPQHF	TGTGCCAGCCTCAAACCGGGGGGAAGAGGCCAGCCCCAGCATTTT
.	15	.	TRBV18	TRBJ2-5	CASSPGEGNQETQYF	TGTGCCAGCTCCCCTGGTGAAGGGAACCAAGAGACCCAGTACTTC
few	15	.	TRBV4-1	TRBJ2-2	CASSRPSRDTGELFF	TGCGCCAGCAGCCGACCTTCCAGGGACACCGGGGAGCTGTTTTTT
.	14	.	TRBV20-1	TRBJ2-7	CSARPRLERREQYF	TGCAGTGCTAGACCGAGACTGGAAAGGCGGGAGCAGTACTTC
few	14	.	TRBV9	TRBJ2-3	CASSGTFVTDTQYF	TGTGCCAGCAGCGGAACTTTTGTCACAGATACGCAGTATTTT
many	17	TRBD2	TRBV4-2	TRBJ2-7	CASSLPGTSGASYEQYF	TGTGCCAGCAGCCTTCCCGGGACTAGCGGAGCCTCCTACGAGCAGTACTTC
few	14	.	TRBV15	TRBJ2-1	CATSRYLGGDEQFF	TGTGCCACCAGTCGTTACCTAGGAGGGGATGAGCAGTTCTTC
few	15	.	TRBV6-5	TRBJ2-5	CASSSLEHNIETQYF	TGTGCCAGCAGTTCCCTGGAGCATAATATAGAGACCCAGTACTTC
.	14	.	TRBV28	TRBJ1-5	CASSWTLSNQPQHF	TGTGCCAGCAGTTGGACACTGAGCAATCAGCCCCAGCATTTT
few	20	TRBD1	TRBV11-1	TRBJ2-6	CASSLQRTGFKHSGANVLTF	TGTGCCAGCAGCTTACAGAGGACAGGGTTTAAACATTCTGGGGCCAACGTCCTGACTTTC
.	19	TRBD1	TRBV15	TRBJ1-1	CATSRRWGRDRGLNTEAFF	TGTGCCACCAGCAGGAGATGGGGCCGGGACAGGGGTTTGAACACTGAAGCTTTCTTT